What follows describes a single TCR beta chain. What it binds is not known. This record comes from a study of T cells after posttransplantation cyclophosphamide. Overall study findings and caveats: Skin or GI-infiltrating T cells shared few TRB sequences with blood.

Only in-frame clones appear in the TCRdb table, and some are missing; sequencing was by immunoSEQ multiplex PCR. The table has some 2,500 clones, about 66% seen once. Treatment was busulfan-fludarabine conditioning, a marrow graft, and cyclophosphamide on days +3 and +4. Losses at the gene ends were 6 bases for V and 0 bases for J; bases not matched to a gene: 7. The CDR3 spans 16 residues. Germline CDR1 LNHDA, CDR2 SQIVND (reference sequence). The source was PBMCs, collected 30 days after allogeneic stem cell transplant with posttransplant cyclophosphamide. The V gene is TRBV19, the J gene TRBJ2-2, with TRBD1 identical over 7 bases. The TCR was taken from a female patient aged 50-59 years who received an allogeneic stem cell transplant from a related donor, was CMV-positive, and had no GVHD. Some T cells may have come from the graft donor. The CDR3: CASSPRTGPNTGELFF. CDR3 DNA sequence: TGTGCCAGTAGCCCCCGGACAGGCCCGAACACCGGGGAGCTGTTTTTT. Full variable domain (rest looked up from reference TRBV19 and TRBJ2-2): DGGITQSPKYLFRKEGQNVTLSCEQNLNHDAMYWYRQDPGQGLRLIYYSQIVNDFQKGDIAEGYSVSREKKESFPLTVTSAQKNPTAFYLCASSPRTGPNTGELFFGEGSRLTVL.